These T cell receptor beta chains were read from a single sample in a study of blood T cell repertoires in COVID-19. Data came from immunoSEQ multiplex PCR; TCRdb stores just in-frame clones and leaves some out. The sample has a few hundred thousand clones; just under 90% are singletons. The sample consisted of peripheral blood. These receptors originate from a woman aged 40 to 55 with acute or convalescent COVID-19. Each CDR3 is given with its conserved first and last residue. A D gene is named only where the DNA matches it firmly. Clone size is stated in some rows and not others, as once, few, many or a class when expanded.

j_call: TRBJ2-2
d_call: NA
v_call: TRBV6-5
clone_size: few
cdr3_nt: TGTGCCAGCAGGACAACAGGGACCACCGGGGAGCTGTTTTTT
cdr3_aa: CASRTTGTTGELFF

j_call: TRBJ1-2
d_call: TRBD1
v_call: TRBV7-9
clone_size: NA
cdr3_nt: TGTGCCAGCAGCCTGGGACAGGGTTGGGGCTACACCTTC
cdr3_aa: CASSLGQGWGYTF

j_call: TRBJ1-2
d_call: NA
v_call: TRBV5-8
clone_size: NA
cdr3_nt: TGTGCCAGCAGCCCCTCTGTCGGCTACACCTTC
cdr3_aa: CASSPSVGYTF

j_call: TRBJ2-1
d_call: NA
v_call: TRBV5-1
clone_size: NA
cdr3_nt: TGCGCCAGTAATGACGGCAGGCTAGCCTCCTACAATGAGCAGTTCTTC
cdr3_aa: CASNDGRLASYNEQFF

j_call: TRBJ2-1
d_call: NA
v_call: TRBV5-5
clone_size: NA
cdr3_nt: TGTGCCAGCAGCTTGAGTTTGGGGGCCTACTCCTACAATGAGCAGTTCTTC
cdr3_aa: CASSLSLGAYSYNEQFF

j_call: TRBJ1-2
d_call: TRBD1
v_call: TRBV3-1/TRBV3-2
clone_size: NA
cdr3_nt: TGTGCCAGCAGCCAAGATGTCGGCGGCAGGGGGCTAGGCTACACCTTC
cdr3_aa: CASSQDVGGRGLGYTF

j_call: TRBJ2-5
d_call: NA
v_call: TRBV11-2
clone_size: NA
cdr3_nt: TGTGCCAGCAGCTTATCTGAAGAGACCCAGTACTTC
cdr3_aa: CASSLSEETQYF

j_call: TRBJ1-2
d_call: TRBD1
v_call: TRBV6-6
clone_size: NA
cdr3_nt: TGTGCCAGCATCATCTACGGACAGGATGAGTACACCTTC
cdr3_aa: CASIIYGQDEYTF

j_call: TRBJ1-2
d_call: NA
v_call: TRBV30
clone_size: NA
cdr3_nt: TGTGCGGGGGCAGGGCCCTCTAACTATGGCTACACCTTC
cdr3_aa: CAGAGPSNYGYTF

j_call: TRBJ2-5
d_call: TRBD2
v_call: TRBV14
clone_size: NA
cdr3_nt: TGTGCCAGCAGCCAAGTAGCGGGTTTCCAAGAGACCCAGTACTTC
cdr3_aa: CASSQVAGFQETQYF

j_call: TRBJ1-1
d_call: NA
v_call: TRBV9
clone_size: NA
cdr3_nt: TGTGCCAGCAGCGCGGACGGGATGAACACTGAAGCTTTCTTT
cdr3_aa: CASSADGMNTEAFF

j_call: TRBJ2-5
d_call: TRBD1
v_call: TRBV6-5
clone_size: NA
cdr3_nt: TGTGCCTGCTCAACGGGACAGGGGGAAGAGACCCAGTACTTC
cdr3_aa: CACSTGQGEETQYF

j_call: TRBJ2-3
d_call: TRBD1
v_call: TRBV30
clone_size: NA
cdr3_nt: TGTGCCTGGGGACAGGGGTTAGGCACAGATACGCAGTATTTT
cdr3_aa: CAWGQGLGTDTQYF

j_call: TRBJ1-1
d_call: NA
v_call: TRBV20-1
clone_size: NA
cdr3_nt: TGCAGTGCTAGTGACTACACTGAAGCTTTCTTT
cdr3_aa: CSASDYTEAFF

j_call: TRBJ1-4
d_call: TRBD1
v_call: TRBV6-5
clone_size: NA
cdr3_nt: TGTGCCAGCAGACAGGGGCTCGGAGAAAAACTGTTTTTT
cdr3_aa: CASRQGLGEKLFF

j_call: TRBJ1-2
d_call: TRBD1
v_call: TRBV29-1
clone_size: NA
cdr3_nt: TGCAGCGTTGGGCATCGGCAGGGGGCAGGACTCTATGGCTACACCTTC
cdr3_aa: CSVGHRQGAGLYGYTF

j_call: TRBJ1-6
d_call: NA
v_call: TRBV30
clone_size: NA
cdr3_nt: TGTGCCAACTCCGGGACATCTTCACCCCTCCACTTT
cdr3_aa: CANSGTSSPLHF

j_call: TRBJ2-5
d_call: TRBD2
v_call: TRBV3-1/TRBV3-2
clone_size: once
cdr3_nt: TGTGCCAGCAGCCGACAGCTAGCGGGGGGATACCAAGAGACCCAGTACTTC
cdr3_aa: CASSRQLAGGYQETQYF

j_call: TRBJ2-1
d_call: TRBD1
v_call: TRBV7-8
clone_size: NA
cdr3_nt: TGTGCCAGCAGCACGAGACAGGGCGGCACCTACAATGAGCAGTTCTTC
cdr3_aa: CASSTRQGGTYNEQFF

j_call: TRBJ1-1
d_call: NA
v_call: TRBV12-1
clone_size: NA
cdr3_nt: TGTGCCAGCAGCTTTGTCGTAGTTCAGGGGCCAACGTTAGAAGTGAACACTGAAGCTTTCTTT
cdr3_aa: CASSFVVVQGPTLEVNTEAFF

j_call: TRBJ1-5
d_call: TRBD1
v_call: TRBV5-8
clone_size: once
cdr3_nt: TGTGCCAGCAGCCATCTCCGGGACAGGGTTTTGGACAATCAGCCCCAGCATTTT
cdr3_aa: CASSHLRDRVLDNQPQHF

j_call: TRBJ2-6
d_call: TRBD1
v_call: TRBV9
clone_size: NA
cdr3_nt: TGTGCCAGCAAGGGACAGAGCTCTGGGGCCAACGTCCTGACTTTC
cdr3_aa: CASKGQSSGANVLTF

j_call: TRBJ2-2
d_call: TRBD2
v_call: TRBV9
clone_size: once
cdr3_nt: TGTGCCAGCAGCGCCCTGCTAAGCGGGGGGCGGGGCGGGGAGCTGTTTTTT
cdr3_aa: CASSALLSGGRGGELFF